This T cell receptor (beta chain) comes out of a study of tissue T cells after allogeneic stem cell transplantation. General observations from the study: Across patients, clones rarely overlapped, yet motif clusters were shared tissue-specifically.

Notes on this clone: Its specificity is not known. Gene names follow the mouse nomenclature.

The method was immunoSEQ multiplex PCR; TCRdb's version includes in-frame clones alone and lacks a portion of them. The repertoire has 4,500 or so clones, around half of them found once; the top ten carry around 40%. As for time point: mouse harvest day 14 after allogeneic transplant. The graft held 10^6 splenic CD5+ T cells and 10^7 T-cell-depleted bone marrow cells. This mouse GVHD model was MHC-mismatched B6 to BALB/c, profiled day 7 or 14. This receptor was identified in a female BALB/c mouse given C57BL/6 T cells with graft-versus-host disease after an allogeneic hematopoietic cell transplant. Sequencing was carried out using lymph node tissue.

CDR3 protein: CASAGPTRGEQYF. CDR3 bases read: TGTGCCAGCGCCGGGCCGACCAGGGGTGAACAGTAC. This sequence joins TRBV13-2 and TRBJ2-7, with D perhaps matching TRBD1 (6 bases). The sequenced fragment ends 1 residue before the CDR3 boundary, so the rest is inferred from the germline J gene. Trimming removed 6 bases at V and 6 bases at J, with 16 bases between. Germline lookup yields CDR1 NNHNN and CDR2 SYGAGS (reference sequence). The CDR3 is 13 residues long.